This T cell receptor (beta chain) was identified during a study of T-cell memory formation after mild COVID-19. Study information: TCR clusters showed largely donor specificity.

Study observations and caveats: Clonal second-wave expansions that peaked on day 37 had unconfirmed SARS-CoV-2 specificity. Contracting clones from day 15 to 85 had balanced CD4/CD8; later expanders favoured CD4+.

As to this clonotype: As yet, its antigen is unknown.

Constant-segment primers and 5'RACE yielded cDNA libraries for TCR alpha and TCR beta, each carrying sample barcodes and UMIs. One entry per CDR3 protein results from TCRdb running MiXCR on the 5' RACE reads. This table has about half a million distinct CDR3 sequences, roughly 18% appearing once. This CDR3 has 15 residues. The germline CDR1 and CDR2 sequences are LGHNA and YSLEER. The J segment lost 3 bases and the V segment lost 6 bases, leaving 3 bases of the junction unmatched. This clonotype originated in an adult woman who had mild COVID-19 (a few samples of this study predate the infection). Cell type and time point are not known. The sample consisted of PBMCs or a T cell subset sorted from them (not recorded which). The chain employs TRBV4-3 and TRBJ2-2, with TRBD2 matching 11 bases. CDR3 region: CASSRLAGYTGELFF. CDR3 bases: TGCGCCAGCAGTCGACTAGCGGGATACACCGGGGAGCTGTTTTTT.